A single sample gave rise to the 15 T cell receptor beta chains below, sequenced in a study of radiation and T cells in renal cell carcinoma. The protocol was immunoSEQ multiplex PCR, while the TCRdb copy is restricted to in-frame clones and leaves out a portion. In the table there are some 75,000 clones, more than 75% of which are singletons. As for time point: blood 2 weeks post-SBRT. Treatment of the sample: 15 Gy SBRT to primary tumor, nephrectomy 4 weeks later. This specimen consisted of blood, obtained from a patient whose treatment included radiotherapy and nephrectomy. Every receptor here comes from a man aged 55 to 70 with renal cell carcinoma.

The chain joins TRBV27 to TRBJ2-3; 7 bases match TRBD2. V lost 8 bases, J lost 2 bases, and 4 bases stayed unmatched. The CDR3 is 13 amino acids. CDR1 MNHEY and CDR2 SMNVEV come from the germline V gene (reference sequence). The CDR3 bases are TGTGCCAGCCGGGACTACCTCACAGATACGCAGTATTTT. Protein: CASRDYLTDTQYF.

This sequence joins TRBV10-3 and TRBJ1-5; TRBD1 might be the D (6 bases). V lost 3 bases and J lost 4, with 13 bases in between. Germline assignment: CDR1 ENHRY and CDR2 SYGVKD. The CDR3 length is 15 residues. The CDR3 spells CAISEGGDKNQPQHF. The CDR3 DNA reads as TGTGCCATCAGTGAAGGGGGGGACAAAAATCAGCCCCAGCATTTT.

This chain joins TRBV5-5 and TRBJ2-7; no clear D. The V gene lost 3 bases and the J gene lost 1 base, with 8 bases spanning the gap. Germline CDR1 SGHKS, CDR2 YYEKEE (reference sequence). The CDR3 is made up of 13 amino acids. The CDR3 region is CASSWAGSYEQYF. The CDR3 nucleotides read TGTGCCAGCAGCTGGGCCGGGTCCTACGAGCAGTACTTC. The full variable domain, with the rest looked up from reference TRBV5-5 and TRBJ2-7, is DAGVTQSPTHLIKTRGQQVTLRCSPISGHKSVSWYQQVLGQGPQFIFQYYEKEERGRGNFPDRFSARQFPNYSSELNVNALLLGDSALYLCASSWAGSYEQYFGPGTRLTVT.

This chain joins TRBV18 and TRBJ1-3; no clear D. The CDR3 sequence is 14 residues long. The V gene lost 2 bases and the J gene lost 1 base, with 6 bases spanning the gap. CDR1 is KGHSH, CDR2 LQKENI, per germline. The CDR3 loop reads CASSPTTSGNTIYF. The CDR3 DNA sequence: TGTGCCAGCTCACCAACGACGTCTGGAAACACCATATATTTT.

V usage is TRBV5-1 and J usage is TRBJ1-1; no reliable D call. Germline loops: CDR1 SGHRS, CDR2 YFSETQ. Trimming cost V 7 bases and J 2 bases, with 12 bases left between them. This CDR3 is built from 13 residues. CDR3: CASAQTVNTEAFF. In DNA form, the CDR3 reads TGCGCCAGCGCTCAGACGGTAAACACTGAAGCTTTCTTT.

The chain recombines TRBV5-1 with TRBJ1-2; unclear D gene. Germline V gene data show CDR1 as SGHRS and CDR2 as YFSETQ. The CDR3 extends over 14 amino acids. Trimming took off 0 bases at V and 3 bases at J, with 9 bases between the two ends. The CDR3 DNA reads TGCGCCAGCAGCTTGGCCTCAGAGTACTATGGCTACACCTTC. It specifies CASSLASEYYGYTF. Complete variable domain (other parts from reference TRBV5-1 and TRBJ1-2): KAGVTQTPRYLIKTRGQQVTLSCSPISGHRSVSWYQQTPGQGLQFLFEYFSETQRNKGNFPGRFSGRQFSNSRSEMNVSTLELGDSALYLCASSLASEYYGYTFGSGTRLTVV.

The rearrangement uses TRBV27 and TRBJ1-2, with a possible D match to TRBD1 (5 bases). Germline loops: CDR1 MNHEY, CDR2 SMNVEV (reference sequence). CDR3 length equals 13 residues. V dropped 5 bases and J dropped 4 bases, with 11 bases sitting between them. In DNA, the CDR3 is TGTGCCAGCAGTCCATCGCAGGGCTATGGCTACACCTTC. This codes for CASSPSQGYGYTF.

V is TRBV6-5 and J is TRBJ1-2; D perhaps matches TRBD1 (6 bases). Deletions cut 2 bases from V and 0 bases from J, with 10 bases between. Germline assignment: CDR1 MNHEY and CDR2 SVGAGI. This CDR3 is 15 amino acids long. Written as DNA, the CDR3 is TGTGCCAGCAGTTACAGAGGGGGAGCTAACTATGGCTACACCTTC. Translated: CASSYRGGANYGYTF.

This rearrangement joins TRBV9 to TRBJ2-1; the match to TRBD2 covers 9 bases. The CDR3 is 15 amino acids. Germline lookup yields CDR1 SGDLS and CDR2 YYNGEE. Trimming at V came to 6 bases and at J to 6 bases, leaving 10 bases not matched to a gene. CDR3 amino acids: CASNAGGTAVNEQFF. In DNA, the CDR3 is TGTGCCAGCAATGCGGGAGGGACGGCGGTCAATGAGCAGTTCTTC. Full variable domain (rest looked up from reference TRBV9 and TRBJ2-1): DSGVTQTPKHLITATGQRVTLRCSPRSGDLSVYWYQQSLDQGLQFLIQYYNGEERAKGNILERFSAQQFPDLHSELNLSSLELGDSALYFCASNAGGTAVNEQFFGPGTRLTVL.

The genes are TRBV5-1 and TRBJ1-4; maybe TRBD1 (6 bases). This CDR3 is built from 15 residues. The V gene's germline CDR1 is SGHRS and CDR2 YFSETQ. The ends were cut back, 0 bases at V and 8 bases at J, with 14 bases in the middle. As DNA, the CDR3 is TGCGCCAGCAGCTTGGATCAGGGGCGGGCAGAAAAACTGTTTTTT. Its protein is CASSLDQGRAEKLFF.

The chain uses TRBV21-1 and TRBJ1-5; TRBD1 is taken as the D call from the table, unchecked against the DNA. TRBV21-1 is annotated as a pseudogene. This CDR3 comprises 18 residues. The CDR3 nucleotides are TGTGCCAGCAGCAAAGAACGTACCGGACACCGGTTCAATCAGCCCCAGCATTTT. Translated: CASSKERTGHRFNQPQHF.

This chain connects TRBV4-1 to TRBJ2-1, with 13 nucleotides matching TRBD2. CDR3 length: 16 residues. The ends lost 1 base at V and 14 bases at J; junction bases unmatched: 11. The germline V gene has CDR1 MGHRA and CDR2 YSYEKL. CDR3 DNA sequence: TGCGCCAGCAGCCAAGTGGGACTAGCGGGGCTCTTTGGTGAGTTCTTC. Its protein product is CASSQVGLAGLFGEFF.

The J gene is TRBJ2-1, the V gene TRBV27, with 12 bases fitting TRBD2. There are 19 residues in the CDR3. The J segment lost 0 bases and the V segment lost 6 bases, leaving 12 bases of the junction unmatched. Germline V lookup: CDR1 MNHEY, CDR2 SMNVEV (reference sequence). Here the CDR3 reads CASSVQLAGGPNSYNEQFF. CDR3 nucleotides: TGTGCCAGCAGCGTACAACTAGCGGGAGGCCCGAACTCCTACAATGAGCAGTTCTTC.

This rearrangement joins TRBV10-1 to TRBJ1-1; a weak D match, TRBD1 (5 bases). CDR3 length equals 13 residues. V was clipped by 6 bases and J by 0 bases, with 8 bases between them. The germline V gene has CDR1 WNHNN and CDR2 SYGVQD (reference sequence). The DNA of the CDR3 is TGCGCCAGCAGGGCGACAGTGAACACTGAAGCTTTCTTT. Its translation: CASRATVNTEAFF.

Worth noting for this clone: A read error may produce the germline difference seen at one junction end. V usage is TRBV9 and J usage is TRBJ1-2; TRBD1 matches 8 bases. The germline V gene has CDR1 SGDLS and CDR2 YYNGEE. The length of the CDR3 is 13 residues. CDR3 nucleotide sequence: TGTGCCAGCACCGTAGGGACAGGCTCTGGCTACACCTTC. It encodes CASTVGTGSGYTF.